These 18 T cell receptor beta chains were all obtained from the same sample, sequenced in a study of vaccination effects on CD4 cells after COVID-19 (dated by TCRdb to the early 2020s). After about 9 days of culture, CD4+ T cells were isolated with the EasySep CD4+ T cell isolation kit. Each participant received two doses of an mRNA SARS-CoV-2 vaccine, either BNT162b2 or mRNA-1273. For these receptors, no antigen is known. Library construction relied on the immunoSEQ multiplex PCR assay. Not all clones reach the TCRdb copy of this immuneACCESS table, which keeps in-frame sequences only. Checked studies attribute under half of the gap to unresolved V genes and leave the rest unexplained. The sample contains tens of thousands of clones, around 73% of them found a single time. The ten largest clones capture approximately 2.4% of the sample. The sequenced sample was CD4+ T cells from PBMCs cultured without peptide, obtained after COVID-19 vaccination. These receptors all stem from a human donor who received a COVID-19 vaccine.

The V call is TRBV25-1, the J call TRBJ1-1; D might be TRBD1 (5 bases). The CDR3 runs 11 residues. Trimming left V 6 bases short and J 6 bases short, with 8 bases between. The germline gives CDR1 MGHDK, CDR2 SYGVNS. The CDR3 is CASRLGAEAFF. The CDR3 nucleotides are TGTGCCAGCAGGCTAGGGGCTGAAGCTTTCTTT.

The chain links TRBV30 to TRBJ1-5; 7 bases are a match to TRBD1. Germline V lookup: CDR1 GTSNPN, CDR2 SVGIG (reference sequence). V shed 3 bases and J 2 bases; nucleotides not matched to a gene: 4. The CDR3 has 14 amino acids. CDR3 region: CAWSGGTGNQPQHF. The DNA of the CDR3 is TGTGCCTGGAGCGGCGGGACAGGCAATCAGCCCCAGCATTTT.

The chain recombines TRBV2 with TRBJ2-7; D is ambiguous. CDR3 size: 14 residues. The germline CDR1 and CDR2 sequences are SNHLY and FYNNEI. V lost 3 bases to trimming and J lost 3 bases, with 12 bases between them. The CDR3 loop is CASSENPAYYEQYV. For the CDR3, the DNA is TGTGCCAGCAGTGAGAATCCTGCCTACTACGAGCAGTACGTC.

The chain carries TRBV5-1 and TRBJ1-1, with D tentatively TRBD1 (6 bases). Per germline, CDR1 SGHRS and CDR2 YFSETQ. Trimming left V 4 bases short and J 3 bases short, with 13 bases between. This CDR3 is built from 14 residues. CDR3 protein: CASSPEQGYTEAFF. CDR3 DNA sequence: TGCGCCAGCAGCCCCGAACAGGGCTACACTGAAGCTTTCTTT.

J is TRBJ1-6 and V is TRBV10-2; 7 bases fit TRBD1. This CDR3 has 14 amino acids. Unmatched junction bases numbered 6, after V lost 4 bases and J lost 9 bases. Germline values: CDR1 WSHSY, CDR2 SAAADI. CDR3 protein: CASSVSDRLSPLHF. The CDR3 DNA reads TGCGCCAGCAGTGTTTCGGACAGGCTTTCACCCCTCCACTTT.

CDR3 nucleotides: TGTGCCAGCAGTCGCGACAGGGTGGGCACTGAAGCTTTCTTT. This encodes CASSRDRVGTEAFF. The chain is built from TRBV6-6 and TRBJ1-1, with 7 bases lining up with TRBD1. The trim removed 5 bases at V and 4 bases at J, leaving 7 bases unmatched. This CDR3 comprises 14 residues. Germline V CDR1 and CDR2: MNHNY, SVGAGI (reference sequence).

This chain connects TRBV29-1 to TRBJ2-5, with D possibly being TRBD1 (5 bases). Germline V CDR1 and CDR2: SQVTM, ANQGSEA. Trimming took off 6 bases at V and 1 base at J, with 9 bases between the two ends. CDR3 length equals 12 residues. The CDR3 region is CSVYQGQETQYF. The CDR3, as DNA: TGCAGCGTATATCAGGGCCAAGAGACCCAGTACTTC.

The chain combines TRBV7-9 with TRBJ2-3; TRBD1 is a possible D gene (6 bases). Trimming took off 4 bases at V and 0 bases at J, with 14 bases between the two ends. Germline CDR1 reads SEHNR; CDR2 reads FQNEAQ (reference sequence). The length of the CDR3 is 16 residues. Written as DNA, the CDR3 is TGTGCCAGCAGCTCACGGGACACCATAAGCACAGATACGCAGTATTTT. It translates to CASSSRDTISTDTQYF.

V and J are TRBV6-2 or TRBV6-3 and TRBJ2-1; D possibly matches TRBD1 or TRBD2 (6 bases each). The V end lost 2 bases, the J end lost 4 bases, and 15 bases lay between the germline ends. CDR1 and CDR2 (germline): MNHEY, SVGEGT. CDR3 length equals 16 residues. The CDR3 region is CASSYAQGRGYNEQFF. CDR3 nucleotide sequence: TGTGCCAGCAGTTACGCCCAGGGGCGGGGATACAATGAGCAGTTCTTC.

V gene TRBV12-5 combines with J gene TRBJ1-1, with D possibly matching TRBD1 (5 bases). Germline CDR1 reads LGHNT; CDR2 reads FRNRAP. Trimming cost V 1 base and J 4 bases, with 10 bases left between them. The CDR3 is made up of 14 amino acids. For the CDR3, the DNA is TGTGCTAGTGGTTTGGGACAGTTGGGCACTGAAGCTTTCTTT. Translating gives CASGLGQLGTEAFF.

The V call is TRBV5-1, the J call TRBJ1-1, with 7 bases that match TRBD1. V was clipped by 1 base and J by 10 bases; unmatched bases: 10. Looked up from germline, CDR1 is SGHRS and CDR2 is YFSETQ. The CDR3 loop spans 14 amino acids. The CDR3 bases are TGCGCCAGCAGCTTGTCGGGGGGCGACAGGGCAGCTTTCTTT. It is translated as CASSLSGGDRAAFF.

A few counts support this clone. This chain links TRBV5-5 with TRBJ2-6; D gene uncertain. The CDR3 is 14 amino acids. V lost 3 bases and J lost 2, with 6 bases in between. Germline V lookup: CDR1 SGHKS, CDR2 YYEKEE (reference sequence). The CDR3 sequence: CASSWATGANVLTF. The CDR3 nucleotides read TGTGCCAGCAGCTGGGCAACTGGGGCCAACGTCCTGACTTTC.

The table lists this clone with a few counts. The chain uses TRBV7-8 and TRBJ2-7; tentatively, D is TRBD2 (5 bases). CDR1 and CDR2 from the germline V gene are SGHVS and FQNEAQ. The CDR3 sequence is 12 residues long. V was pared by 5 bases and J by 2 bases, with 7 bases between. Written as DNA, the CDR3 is TGTGCCAGCAGCACCGGGGCCTACGAGCAGTACGTC. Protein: CASSTGAYEQYV.

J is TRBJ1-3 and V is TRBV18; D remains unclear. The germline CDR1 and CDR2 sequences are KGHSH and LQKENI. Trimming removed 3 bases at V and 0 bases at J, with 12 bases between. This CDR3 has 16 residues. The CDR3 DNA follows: TGTGCCAGCTCACCGGTGGCGGTGAGCTCTGGAAACACCATATATTTT. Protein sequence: CASSPVAVSSGNTIYF.

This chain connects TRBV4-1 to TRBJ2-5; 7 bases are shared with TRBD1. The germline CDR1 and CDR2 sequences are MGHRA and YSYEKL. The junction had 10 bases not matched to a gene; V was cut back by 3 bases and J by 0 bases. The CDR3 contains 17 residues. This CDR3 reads CASSQDRLRGYQETQYF. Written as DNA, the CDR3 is TGCGCCAGCAGCCAGGACAGGTTGAGGGGGTACCAAGAGACCCAGTACTTC.

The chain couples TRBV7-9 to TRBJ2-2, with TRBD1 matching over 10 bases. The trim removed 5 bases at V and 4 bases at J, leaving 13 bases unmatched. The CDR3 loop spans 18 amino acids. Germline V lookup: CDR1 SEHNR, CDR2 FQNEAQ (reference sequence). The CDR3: CASSPQPGTGARTGELFF. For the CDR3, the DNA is TGTGCCAGCAGCCCTCAACCCGGGACAGGGGCGCGCACCGGGGAGCTGTTTTTT.

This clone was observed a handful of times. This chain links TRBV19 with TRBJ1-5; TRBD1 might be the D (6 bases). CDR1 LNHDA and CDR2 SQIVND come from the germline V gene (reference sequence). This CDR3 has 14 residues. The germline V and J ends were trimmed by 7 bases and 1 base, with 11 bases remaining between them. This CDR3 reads CASTGGQSNQPQHF. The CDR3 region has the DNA TGTGCCAGTACCGGCGGACAGAGCAATCAGCCCCAGCATTTT. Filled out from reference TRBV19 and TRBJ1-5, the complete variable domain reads DGGITQSPKYLFRKEGQNVTLSCEQNLNHDAMYWYRQDPGQGLRLIYYSQIVNDFQKGDIAEGYSVSREKKESFPLTVTSAQKNPTAFYLCASTGGQSNQPQHFGDGTRLSIL.

CDR3 residues: CASSQGRFRTGGYEQYV. CDR3 sequence (DNA): TGTGCCAGCAGCCAGGGGAGGTTTCGGACAGGGGGCTACGAGCAGTACGTC. The chain employs TRBV11-2 and TRBJ2-7; the match to TRBD1 covers 10 bases. The CDR3 loop spans 17 amino acids. The germline gives CDR1 SGHAT, CDR2 FQNNGV. V dropped 5 bases and J dropped 3; count of bases not matched to a gene: 13.